This T cell receptor beta chain is from a study of blood T cell repertoires in COVID-19. Study overall: Samples taken during acute and convalescent COVID-19 were collected in the United States, Italy and Spain. Sample material is recorded as cDNA or gDNA derived from T cells, B-cell-depleted T cells, or PBMCs.

The CDR3 runs 12 residues. V shed 9 bases and J shed 5 bases, with 11 bases lying between them. Germline CDR1 and CDR2: KGHDR and SFDVKD. Authors' analysis steps: Cell counts per sample came from amplifying reference gene primers. Assay: immunoSEQ multiplex PCR; the TCRdb copy retains only in-frame clones and omits some. The V and J calls and clone size were taken over from that table, and D and trimming were inferred from the DNA. The repertoire holds 75,000 to 100,000 clones, with around four fifths as singletons. The chain carries TRBV24-1 and TRBJ2-3; unclear D gene. The receptor comes from a human donor in a cohort sampled during active COVID-19. The sequencing input was peripheral blood. This CDR3 reads CATGQPRDTQYF. In DNA, the CDR3 is TGTGCCACCGGTCAGCCTAGAGATACGCAGTATTTT.